These T cell receptor beta chains were read from a single sample in a study of T cells in Graves' hyperthyroidism and ophthalmopathy. TCRdb called the multiplex PCR reads again in MiXCR, with one record for every CDR3 protein. This repertoire shows just under 750,000 distinct CDR3 sequences, approximately 36% found once; its top ten account for 31%. The specimen was blood. These receptors were taken from a woman between 35 and 50 years old with Graves' hyperthyroidism. CDR3s include the opening cysteine and the closing phenylalanine or tryptophan. D genes are given only for firm matches. The size entry is marked missing in some rows and otherwise reads once, few, many or a size class.

j_call,d_call,clone_size,v_call,cdr3_nt,cdr3_aa
TRBJ2-3,NA,NA,TRBV14,TGTGCCAGCAGCCGACAGTCCCCTAGCACAGATACGCAGTATTTT,CASSRQSPSTDTQYF
TRBJ2-2,NA,many,TRBV6-2/TRBV6-3,TGTGCCAGCGACGACAGGACCGGGGAGCTGTTTTTT,CASDDRTGELFF
TRBJ1-2,NA,once,TRBV20-1,TGCAGTGCTAGAGATTGGGACCCCCCCTTTGGCTACACCTTC,CSARDWDPPFGYTF
TRBJ1-1,NA,few,TRBV10-3,TGTGCCAGCAGTGATCGGGGACAGAACACTGAAGCTTTCTTT,CASSDRGQNTEAFF
TRBJ1-1,NA,NA,TRBV18,TGTGCCACCCTCGGGGGGGTCGTCACTGAAGCTTTCTTT,CATLGGVVTEAFF
TRBJ1-2,NA,few,TRBV13,TGTGCCAGCAGTTTTTTGGGCATCCCCCAGGGCTACACCTTC,CASSFLGIPQGYTF
TRBJ1-1,NA,NA,TRBV7-2,TGTGCCAGCAGCCCGAAGAACAGGGCAAACACTGAAGCTTTCTTT,CASSPKNRANTEAFF
TRBJ1-2,TRBD1,many,TRBV9,TGTGCCAGCAGCGCAACCGGGACAGAGGCTAACTATGGCTACACCTTC,CASSATGTEANYGYTF
TRBJ1-1,NA,many,TRBV5-1,TGTGCTAGCAGCTTAACGGAGAACACTGAAGCTTTCTTT,CASSLTENTEAFF
TRBJ1-2,NA,NA,TRBV13,TGTGCCAGCAGCTCAATTAGGTCCGGAGTCTATGGCTACACCTTC,CASSSIRSGVYGYTF